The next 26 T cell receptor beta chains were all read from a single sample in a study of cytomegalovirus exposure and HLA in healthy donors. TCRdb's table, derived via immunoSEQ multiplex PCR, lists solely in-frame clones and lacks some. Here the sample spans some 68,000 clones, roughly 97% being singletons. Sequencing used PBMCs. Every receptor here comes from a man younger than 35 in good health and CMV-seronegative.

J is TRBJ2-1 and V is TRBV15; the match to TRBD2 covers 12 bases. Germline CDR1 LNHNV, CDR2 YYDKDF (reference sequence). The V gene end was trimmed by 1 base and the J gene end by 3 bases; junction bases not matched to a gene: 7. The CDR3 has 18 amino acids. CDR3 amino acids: CATSRANLGLAGYNEQFF. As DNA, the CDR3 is TGTGCCACCAGCAGAGCCAACCTGGGACTAGCGGGCTACAATGAGCAGTTCTTC.

The CDR3: CASSLGSGRTSYNEQFF. CDR3 sequence (DNA): TGTGCCAGCAGCTTGGGTAGCGGGAGGACTTCCTACAATGAGCAGTTCTTC. The rearrangement joins TRBV5-4 to TRBJ2-1; TRBD2 matches 10 bases. Germline CDR1 reads SGHNT; CDR2 reads YYREEE (reference sequence). The V segment lost 0 bases and the J segment 1 base; nucleotides outside the gene matches: 4. This CDR3 comprises 17 residues. The variable domain in full, with the rest retrieved from reference TRBV5-4 and TRBJ2-1, is ETGVTQSPTHLIKTRGQQVTLRCSSQSGHNTVSWYQQALGQGPQFIFQYYREEENGRGNFPPRFSGLQFPNYSSELNVNALELDDSALYLCASSLGSGRTSYNEQFFGPGTRLTVL.

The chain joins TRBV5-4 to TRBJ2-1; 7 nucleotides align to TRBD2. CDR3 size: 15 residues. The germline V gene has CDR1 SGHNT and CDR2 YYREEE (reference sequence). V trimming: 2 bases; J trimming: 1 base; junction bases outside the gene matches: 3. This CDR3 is CASSLAGRSYNEQFF. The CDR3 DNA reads TGTGCCAGCAGCTTAGCCGGGAGGTCCTACAATGAGCAGTTCTTC.

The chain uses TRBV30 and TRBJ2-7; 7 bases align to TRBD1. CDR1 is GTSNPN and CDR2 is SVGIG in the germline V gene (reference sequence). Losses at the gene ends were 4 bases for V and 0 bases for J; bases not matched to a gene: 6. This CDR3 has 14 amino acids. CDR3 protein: CAWTRDSISYEQYF. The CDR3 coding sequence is TGTGCCTGGACCAGGGACAGCATCTCCTACGAGCAGTACTTC.

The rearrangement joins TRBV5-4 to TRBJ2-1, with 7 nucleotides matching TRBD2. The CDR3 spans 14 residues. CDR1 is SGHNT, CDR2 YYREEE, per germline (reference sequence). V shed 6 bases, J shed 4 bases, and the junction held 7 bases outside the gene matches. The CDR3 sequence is CASMEGGQYNEQFF. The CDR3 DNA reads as TGTGCCAGCATGGAGGGAGGGCAGTACAATGAGCAGTTCTTC.

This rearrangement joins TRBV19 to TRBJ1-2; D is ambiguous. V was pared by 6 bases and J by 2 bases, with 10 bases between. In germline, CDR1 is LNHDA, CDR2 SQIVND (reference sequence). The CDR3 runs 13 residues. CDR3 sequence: CASSPGVNYGYTF. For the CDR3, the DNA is TGTGCCAGTAGCCCGGGAGTAAACTATGGCTACACCTTC.

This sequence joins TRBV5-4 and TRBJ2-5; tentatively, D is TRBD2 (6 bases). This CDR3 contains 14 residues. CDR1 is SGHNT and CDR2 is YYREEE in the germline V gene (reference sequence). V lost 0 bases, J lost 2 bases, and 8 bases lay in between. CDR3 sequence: CASSLGDSQETQYF. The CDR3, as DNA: TGTGCCAGCAGCTTGGGGGACTCTCAAGAGACCCAGTACTTC.

The CDR3 loop is CASSPQGSLSEAFF. The CDR3 coding sequence is TGTGCCAGCAGTCCTCAGGGTTCGCTGAGTGAAGCTTTCTTT. The chain uses TRBV27 and TRBJ1-1; tentatively, D is TRBD1 (5 bases). Trimming removed 5 bases from V and 7 bases from J, with 17 bases in between. This CDR3 spans 14 amino acids. Germline V gene lookup returns CDR1 MNHEY and CDR2 SMNVEV (reference sequence).

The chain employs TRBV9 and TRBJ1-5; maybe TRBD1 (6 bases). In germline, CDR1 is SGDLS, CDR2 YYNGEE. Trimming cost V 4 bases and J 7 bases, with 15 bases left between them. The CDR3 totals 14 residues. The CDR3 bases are TGTGCCAGCAGCTCAACAGGGATGGGACAGCCCCAGCATTTT. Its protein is CASSSTGMGQPQHF. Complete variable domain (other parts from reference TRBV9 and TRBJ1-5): DSGVTQTPKHLITATGQRVTLRCSPRSGDLSVYWYQQSLDQGLQFLIQYYNGEERAKGNILERFSAQQFPDLHSELNLSSLELGDSALYFCASSSTGMGQPQHFGDGTRLSIL.

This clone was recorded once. CDR3 loop: CSANRRETQYF. In nucleotides, the CDR3 is TGCAGTGCGAACCGGCGGGAGACCCAGTACTTC. This chain uses TRBV20-1 with TRBJ2-5, with D unresolved. Deletions cut 6 bases from V and 5 bases from J, with 10 bases between. Germline V gene sequence: CDR1 DFQATT, CDR2 SNEGSKA (reference sequence). This CDR3 is 11 amino acids long.

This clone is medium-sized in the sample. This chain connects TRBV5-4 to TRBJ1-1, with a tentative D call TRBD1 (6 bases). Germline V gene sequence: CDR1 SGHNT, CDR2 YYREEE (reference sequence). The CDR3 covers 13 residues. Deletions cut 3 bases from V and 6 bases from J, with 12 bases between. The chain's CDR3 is CASSWKGVPEAFF. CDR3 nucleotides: TGTGCCAGCAGCTGGAAGGGGGTCCCTGAAGCTTTCTTT.

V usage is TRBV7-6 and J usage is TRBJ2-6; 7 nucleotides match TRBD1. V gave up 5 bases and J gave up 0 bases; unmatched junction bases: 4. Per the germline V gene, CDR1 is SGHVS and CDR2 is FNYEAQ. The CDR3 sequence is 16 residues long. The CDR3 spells CASSLGQDSGANVLTF. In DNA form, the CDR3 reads TGTGCCAGCAGCCTAGGACAGGACTCTGGGGCCAACGTCCTGACTTTC. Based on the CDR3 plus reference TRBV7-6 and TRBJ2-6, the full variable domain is GAGVSQSPRYKVTKRGQDVALRCDPISGHVSLYWYRQALGQGPEFLTYFNYEAQQDKSGLPNDRFSAERPEGSISTLTIQRTEQRDSAMYRCASSLGQDSGANVLTFGAGSRLTVL.

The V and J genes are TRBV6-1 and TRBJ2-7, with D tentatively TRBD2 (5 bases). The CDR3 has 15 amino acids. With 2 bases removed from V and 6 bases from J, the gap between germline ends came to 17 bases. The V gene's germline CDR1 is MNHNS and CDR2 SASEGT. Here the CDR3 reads CASSEMRGEGFEQYF. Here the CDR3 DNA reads TGTGCCAGCAGTGAAATGAGAGGAGAGGGTTTCGAGCAGTACTTC.

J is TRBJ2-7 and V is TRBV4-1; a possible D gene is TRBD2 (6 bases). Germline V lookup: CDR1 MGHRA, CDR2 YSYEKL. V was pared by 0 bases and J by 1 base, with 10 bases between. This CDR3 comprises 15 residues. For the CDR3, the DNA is TGCGCCAGCAGCCAAGATACCGGGAGATCCTACGAGCAGTACTTC. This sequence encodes CASSQDTGRSYEQYF.

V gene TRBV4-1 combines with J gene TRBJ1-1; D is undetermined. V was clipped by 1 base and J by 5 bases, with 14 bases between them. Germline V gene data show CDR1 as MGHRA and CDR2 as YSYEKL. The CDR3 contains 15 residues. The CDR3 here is CASSQANIERTEAFF. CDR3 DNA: TGCGCCAGCAGCCAAGCCAACATTGAGAGGACTGAAGCTTTCTTT.

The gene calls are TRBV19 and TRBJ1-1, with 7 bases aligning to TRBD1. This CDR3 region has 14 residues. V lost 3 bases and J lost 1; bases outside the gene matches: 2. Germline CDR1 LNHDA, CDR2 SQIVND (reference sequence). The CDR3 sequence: CASSIGQENTEAFF. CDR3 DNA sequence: TGTGCCAGTAGTATTGGACAGGAGAACACTGAAGCTTTCTTT.

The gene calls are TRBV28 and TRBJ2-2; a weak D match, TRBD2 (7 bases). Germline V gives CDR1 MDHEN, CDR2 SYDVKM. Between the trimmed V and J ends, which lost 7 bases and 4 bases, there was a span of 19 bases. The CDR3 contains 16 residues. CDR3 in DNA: TGTGCCAGCACCCCGGGAGGTACAGGGCGCACCGGGGAGCTGTTTTTT. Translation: CASTPGGTGRTGELFF.

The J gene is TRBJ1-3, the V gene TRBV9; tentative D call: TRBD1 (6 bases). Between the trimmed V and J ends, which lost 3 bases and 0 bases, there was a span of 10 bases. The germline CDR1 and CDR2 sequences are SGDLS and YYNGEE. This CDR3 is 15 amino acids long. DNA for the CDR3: TGTGCCAGCAGCGCTTCGGACAGCTCTGGAAACACCATATATTTT. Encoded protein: CASSASDSSGNTIYF.

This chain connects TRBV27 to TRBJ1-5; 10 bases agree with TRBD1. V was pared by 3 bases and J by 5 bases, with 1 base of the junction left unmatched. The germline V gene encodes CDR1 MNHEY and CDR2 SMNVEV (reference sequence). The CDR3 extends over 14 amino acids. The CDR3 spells CASSLDRGYQPQHF. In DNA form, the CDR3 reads TGTGCCAGCAGTTTGGACAGGGGGTATCAGCCCCAGCATTTT.

CDR3 sequence reads: CASGTEAFF. CDR3 bases: TGTGCCTCCGGGACTGAAGCTTTCTTT. The J gene is TRBJ1-1, the V gene TRBV28, with D unclear. V was shortened by 11 bases and J by 5 bases, with 6 bases between the two germline ends. Germline CDR1 is MDHEN and CDR2 is SYDVKM. The CDR3 has 9 residues.

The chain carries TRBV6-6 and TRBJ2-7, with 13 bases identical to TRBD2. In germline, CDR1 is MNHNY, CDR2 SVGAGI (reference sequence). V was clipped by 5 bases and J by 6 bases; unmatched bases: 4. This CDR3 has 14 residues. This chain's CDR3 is CASSPLAGGPEQYF. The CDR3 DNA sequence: TGTGCCAGCAGTCCACTAGCGGGAGGGCCCGAGCAGTACTTC.

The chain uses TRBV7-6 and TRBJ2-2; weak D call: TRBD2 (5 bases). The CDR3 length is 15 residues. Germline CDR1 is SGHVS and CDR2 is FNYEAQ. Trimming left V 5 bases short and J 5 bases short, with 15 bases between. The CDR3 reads CASSLSWGETGELFF. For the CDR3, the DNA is TGTGCCAGCAGCCTCTCTTGGGGAGAGACCGGGGAGCTGTTTTTT.

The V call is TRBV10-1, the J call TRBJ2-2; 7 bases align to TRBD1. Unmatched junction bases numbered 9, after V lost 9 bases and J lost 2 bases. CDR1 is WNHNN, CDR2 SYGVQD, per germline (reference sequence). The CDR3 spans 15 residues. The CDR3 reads CASSPGTDNTGELFF. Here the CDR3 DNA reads TGCGCCAGTTCTCCGGGGACAGATAACACCGGGGAGCTGTTTTTT.

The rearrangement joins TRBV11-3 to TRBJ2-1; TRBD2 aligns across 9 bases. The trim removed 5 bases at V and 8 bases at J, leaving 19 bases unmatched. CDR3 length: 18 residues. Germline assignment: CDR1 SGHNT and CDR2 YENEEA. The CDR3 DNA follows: TGTGCCAGCAGCCCAACAACCCGAAGACTAGCGGCGTACGATGAGCAGTTCTTC. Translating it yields CASSPTTRRLAAYDEQFF.

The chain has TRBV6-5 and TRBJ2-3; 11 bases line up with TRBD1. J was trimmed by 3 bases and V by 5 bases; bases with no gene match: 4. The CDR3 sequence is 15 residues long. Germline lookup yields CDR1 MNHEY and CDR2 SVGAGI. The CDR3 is CASSRDRGWTDTQYF. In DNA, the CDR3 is TGTGCCAGCAGTAGGGACAGGGGGTGGACAGATACGCAGTATTTT.

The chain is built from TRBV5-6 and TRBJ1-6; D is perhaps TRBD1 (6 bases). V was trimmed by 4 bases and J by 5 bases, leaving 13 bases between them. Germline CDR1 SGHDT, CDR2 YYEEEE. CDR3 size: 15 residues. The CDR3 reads CASSALNRDNSPLHF. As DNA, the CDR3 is TGTGCCAGCAGCGCACTCAACAGGGATAATTCACCCCTCCACTTT.